Below are 22 T cell receptor beta chains sequenced from a single sample in a study of patients and donors after allogeneic stem cell transplantation. Using its own MiXCR run on the RT-PCR reads, TCRdb lists one record per CDR3 protein. The sample includes 150,000 to 200,000 distinct CDR3 sequences, about 32% seen only once; the top ten take around 3.2%. The sample taken for sequencing was blood, either unsorted or a sorted T cell fraction (not recorded which). Receptors were obtained from a human donor who was either an allogeneic HSCT recipient or a stem cell or donor lymphocyte infusion donor (not recorded which). It is not recorded whose cells these are; they may come from a transplant donor.

The genes are TRBV20-1 and TRBJ1-2; D perhaps matches TRBD1 (5 bases). V was cut by 6 bases and J by 2 bases, with 16 bases left in between. Per germline, CDR1 DFQATT and CDR2 SNEGSKA (reference sequence). This CDR3 is 14 amino acids long. The CDR3 region is CSAPRGGENYGYTF. The CDR3 DNA reads TGCAGTGCACCCCGGGGAGGGGAGAACTATGGCTACACCTTC.

A few counts support this clonotype. The chain has TRBV5-6 and TRBJ1-2; D uncertain. Per the germline V gene, CDR1 is SGHDT and CDR2 is YYEEEE. Trimming shortened V by 0 bases and J by 4 bases, and 13 bases separated the two germline ends. The CDR3 is 15 amino acids. Here the CDR3 reads CASSLVLWQVYGYTF. For the CDR3, the DNA is TGTGCCAGCAGCTTGGTGTTATGGCAGGTCTATGGCTACACCTTC.

The rearrangement joins TRBV5-4 to TRBJ1-4; 8 bases are shared with TRBD1. V shed 2 bases and J 10 bases; nucleotides not matched to a gene: 4. The CDR3 loop spans 13 amino acids. CDR1 SGHNT and CDR2 YYREEE come from the germline V gene (reference sequence). CDR3 in amino acids: CASSFQGATKLFF. The DNA of the CDR3 is TGTGCCAGCAGCTTTCAGGGGGCAACAAAACTGTTTTTT.

V usage is TRBV4-3 and J usage is TRBJ1-1; 8 positions agree with TRBD1. The ends lost 4 bases at V and 10 bases at J; junction bases unmatched: 11. CDR1 LGHNA and CDR2 YSLEER come from the germline V gene. The CDR3 covers 14 residues. The CDR3 region is CASSRGQGILGAFF. The CDR3 DNA reads as TGCGCCAGCAGCCGCGGACAGGGAATACTAGGAGCTTTCTTT.

This clonotype came up many times. The chain couples TRBV4-2 to TRBJ1-5, with a possible D match to TRBD1 (5 bases). Germline loops: CDR1 LGHNA, CDR2 YNFKEQ. The CDR3 totals 16 residues. V was shortened by 1 base and J by 4 bases, with 14 bases between the two germline ends. Here the CDR3 DNA reads TGTGCCAGCAGCCAAGTTGGACACCTTGGGAATCAGCCCCAGCATTTT. The encoded protein is CASSQVGHLGNQPQHF.

This clonotype was seen a few times. CDR3: CASSEYEGGKLFF. In DNA, the CDR3 is TGTGCCAGCAGTGAATACGAAGGGGGAAAACTGTTTTTT. The V gene is TRBV6-1, the J gene TRBJ1-4; weak D call: TRBD1 (6 bases). The V end was cut by 2 bases, the J end by 10 bases, with 11 bases between. CDR1 MNHNS and CDR2 SASEGT come from the germline V gene. This CDR3 spans 13 amino acids.

Many counts were recorded for this clonotype. The chain recombines TRBV5-8 with TRBJ1-1, with a possible D match to TRBD1 (6 bases). The CDR3 has 14 amino acids. Trimming pared 1 base from V and 5 bases from J, leaving 12 bases between. In germline, CDR1 is SGHTS, CDR2 YDEGEE. The CDR3 protein is CASSLWGPGTEAFF. The DNA for the CDR3 is TGTGCCAGCAGCTTGTGGGGGCCGGGGACTGAAGCTTTCTTT.

The rearrangement links TRBV20-1 to TRBJ2-7, with D perhaps TRBD2 (6 bases). V was trimmed by 0 bases and J by 2 bases, leaving 11 bases between them. Germline V gives CDR1 DFQATT, CDR2 SNEGSKA (reference sequence). The CDR3 totals 14 residues. In DNA, the CDR3 is TGCAGTGCTAGAGATTCCGGAGGGGCCTACGAGCAGTACTTC. Amino acid sequence: CSARDSGGAYEQYF.

The sample holds one count of this clonotype. An end of the junction differs from the germline gene, which may be a read error. V gene TRBV20-1 combines with J gene TRBJ2-7; D remains unclear. Germline CDR1 is DFQATT and CDR2 is SNEGSKA (reference sequence). This CDR3 region has 11 residues. CDR3 sequence reads: CGARGIGEQYF. The CDR3 bases are TGCGGTGCTAGAGGTATCGGGGAGCAGTACTTC.

The chain has TRBV20-1 and TRBJ2-2, with 7 bases matching TRBD1. This CDR3 is 14 amino acids long. V shed 0 bases, J shed 5 bases, and the junction held 3 bases outside the gene matches. From germline, CDR1 is DFQATT and CDR2 SNEGSKA (reference sequence). CDR3 coding DNA: TGCAGTGCTAGAGATACGGGACAGACCGGGGAGCTGTTTTTT. Its translation is CSARDTGQTGELFF.

Written as DNA, the CDR3 is TGTGCCAGCAGTTACTCGAATCTGGGATGGTCCTACAATGAGCAGTTCTTC. Translation: CASSYSNLGWSYNEQFF. V gene TRBV6-2 or TRBV6-3 combines with J gene TRBJ2-1; D uncertain. V lost 0 bases to trimming and J lost 1 base, with 13 bases between them. There are 17 residues in the CDR3. Germline CDR1 reads MNHEY; CDR2 reads SVGEGT.

J is TRBJ1-2 and V is TRBV25-1; tentative D call: TRBD1 (6 bases). Per the germline V gene, CDR1 is MGHDK and CDR2 is SYGVNS. The CDR3 spans 15 residues. Trimming pared 2 bases from V and 9 bases from J, leaving 19 bases between. CDR3 DNA sequence: TGTGCCAGCAGTGAAACGGGAGACAGGCTTGGGTGCTACACCTTC. This encodes CASSETGDRLGCYTF.

This clonotype was found once. The chain couples TRBV7-3 to TRBJ2-5, with TRBD1 as a possible D gene (6 bases). The CDR3 runs 15 residues. Germline V gene data show CDR1 as SGHTA and CDR2 as FQGTGA. V was pared by 0 bases and J by 4 bases, with 12 bases between. CDR3 sequence: CASSLTGHTTETQYF. CDR3 in DNA: TGTGCCAGCAGCTTAACGGGACACACGACAGAGACCCAGTACTTC.

The chain couples TRBV6-5 to TRBJ2-7, with D hard to call. Germline V CDR1 and CDR2: MNHEY, SVGAGI. This CDR3 is 13 amino acids long. Trimming cost V 0 bases and J 2 bases, with 5 bases left between them. The CDR3 region has the DNA TGTGCCAGCAGTTACTCCGGGCCCTACGAGCAGTACTTC. It translates to CASSYSGPYEQYF.

This clonotype was recorded a few times. The chain employs TRBV20-1 and TRBJ1-2, with 10 bases lining up with TRBD1. With 3 bases clipped from V and 8 bases from J, the junction kept 9 bases outside the gene matches. This CDR3 spans 14 amino acids. Germline-derived CDR1 and CDR2 are DFQATT and SNEGSKA (reference sequence). CDR3 nucleotide sequence: TGCAGTGCTAGGGAGGGGGGACAGGGGACCGGCTACACCTTC. Translated, it gives CSAREGGQGTGYTF.

The chain combines TRBV7-9 with TRBJ2-1, with TRBD2 matching 9 bases. V was clipped by 11 bases and J by 10 bases; unmatched bases: 12. Looked up from germline, CDR1 is SEHNR and CDR2 is FQNEAQ (reference sequence). This CDR3 spans 13 amino acids. The CDR3 region is CAGTLAGKMEQFF. The CDR3 DNA sequence: TGTGCCGGCACCCTAGCGGGAAAGATGGAGCAGTTCTTC.

Only one count was recorded for this clonotype. Compared with germline, one end of the junction differs, possibly owing to a read error. The chain combines TRBV7-6 with TRBJ2-1; tentative D call: TRBD2 (6 bases). CDR1 SGHVS and CDR2 FNYEAQ come from the germline V gene. The length of the CDR3 is 12 residues. The CDR3 DNA reads TGTGCCAGCAGCCCCTTGGGGCAGGAGGGGATCTTC. This translates into CASSPLGQEGIF.

The count of this clonotype is one. V and J are TRBV4-2 and TRBJ2-3; TRBD2 matches at 7 bases. Germline V gives CDR1 LGHNA, CDR2 YNFKEQ. Unmatched junction bases numbered 8, after V lost 0 bases and J lost 5 bases. This CDR3 region has 16 residues. The CDR3 is CASSQDWRVAGDTQYF. CDR3 DNA: TGTGCCAGCAGCCAAGATTGGAGAGTAGCGGGAGATACGCAGTATTTT.

The table lists this clonotype with a few counts. V usage is TRBV7-9 and J usage is TRBJ1-1; unclear D gene. V was cut by 2 bases and J by 4 bases, with 11 bases left in between. Germline loops: CDR1 SEHNR, CDR2 FQNEAQ (reference sequence). The CDR3 runs 14 residues. The CDR3 coding sequence is TGTGCCAGCAGCTTAAACGTTGGGTTCACTGAAGCTTTCTTT. Translated, it gives CASSLNVGFTEAFF.

This sequence joins TRBV28 and TRBJ2-7; 8 bases align to TRBD1. J lost 3 bases, V lost 7 bases, and 11 bases had no gene match. The CDR3 is 15 residues long. CDR1 and CDR2 (germline): MDHEN, SYDVKM. The CDR3 DNA sequence: TGTGCCAGCACCTTGGGTGGGGGGACAGGCTACGAGCAGTACTTC. Residues: CASTLGGGTGYEQYF.

This clonotype was recorded at least ten times. The chain recombines TRBV7-8 with TRBJ1-2; no firm D call. Trimming took 0 bases from V and 7 from J, leaving 3 bases between them. There are 11 residues in the CDR3. CDR1 is SGHVS and CDR2 is FQNEAQ in the germline V gene. The CDR3 is CASSLAGGYTF. The CDR3 DNA reads as TGTGCCAGCAGCTTAGCAGGTGGCTACACCTTC.

This chain joins TRBV5-5 and TRBJ2-7; the D gene could be TRBD1 or TRBD2 (5 bases each). In germline, CDR1 is SGHKS, CDR2 YYEKEE (reference sequence). The CDR3 extends over 14 amino acids. V was trimmed by 7 bases and J by 3 bases, leaving 17 bases between them. In DNA form, the CDR3 reads TGTGCCAGCGGACCGGGTCGGGACCACTACGAGCAGTACTTC. Amino acids: CASGPGRDHYEQYF. Based on the CDR3 plus reference TRBV5-5 and TRBJ2-7, the full variable domain is DAGVTQSPTHLIKTRGQQVTLRCSPISGHKSVSWYQQVLGQGPQFIFQYYEKEERGRGNFPDRFSARQFPNYSSELNVNALLLGDSALYLCASGPGRDHYEQYFGPGTRLTVT.